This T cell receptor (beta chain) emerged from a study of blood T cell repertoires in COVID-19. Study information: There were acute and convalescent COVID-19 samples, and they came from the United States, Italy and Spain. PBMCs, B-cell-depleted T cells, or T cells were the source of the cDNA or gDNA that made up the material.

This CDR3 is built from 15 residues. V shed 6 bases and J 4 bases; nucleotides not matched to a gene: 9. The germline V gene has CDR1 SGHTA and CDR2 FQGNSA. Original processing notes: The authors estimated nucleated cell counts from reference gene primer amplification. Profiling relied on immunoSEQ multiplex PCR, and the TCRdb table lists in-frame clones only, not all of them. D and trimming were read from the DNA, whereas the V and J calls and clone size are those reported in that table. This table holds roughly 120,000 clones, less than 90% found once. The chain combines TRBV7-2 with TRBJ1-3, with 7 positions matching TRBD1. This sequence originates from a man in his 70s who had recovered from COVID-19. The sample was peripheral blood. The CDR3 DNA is TGTGCCAGCAGTTATAAGACAGGGTTGGGAAACACCATATATTTT. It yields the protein CASSYKTGLGNTIYF.